This entry describes one T cell receptor beta chain. The CDR3 is 14 amino acids. Trimming took off 4 bases at V and 0 bases at J, with 11 bases between the two ends. CDR1 and CDR2 from the germline V gene are SGHRS and YFSETQ. These data come from a study of OX40 agonist ivuxolimab in advanced cancers. Profiling relied on immunoSEQ multiplex PCR, and the TCRdb table lists in-frame clones only, not all of them. The table shows approximately 52,000 clones, with 84% occurring only once. The study sampled blood at baseline, cycle 4 day 1, and cycle 7 day 1. The rearrangement joins TRBV5-1 to TRBJ2-7; D gene ambiguous. This sequence originates from an adult with an advanced solid tumor such as melanoma, head and neck, liver or kidney cancer. Source: CD4+ or CD8+ T cells sorted from blood, taken in a trial of the OX40 agonist ivuxolimab. The CDR3 nucleotides read TGCGCCAGCAGCGAACTGGGCCACTCCTACGAGCAGTACTTC. Its protein is CASSELGHSYEQYF.